Following are 8 T cell receptor beta chains from one sample sequenced in a study of blood T cell repertoires in COVID-19. Assay used: immunoSEQ multiplex PCR; TCRdb lists only in-frame clones, some missing. The data show over 100,000 clones, over 65% seen once. The sequencing input was peripheral blood. The source is a woman aged 70 to 79 with acute or convalescent COVID-19.

The genes are TRBV7-2 and TRBJ1-1; unclear D gene. This CDR3 contains 13 residues. From germline, CDR1 is SGHTA and CDR2 FQGNSA. V was cut by 4 bases and J by 2 bases, with 8 bases left in between. CDR3 bases: TGTGCCAGCAGCTATTCACTCAACACTGAAGCTTTCTTT. Amino acid sequence: CASSYSLNTEAFF.

The V and J genes are TRBV7-3 and TRBJ1-1; D might be TRBD1 (6 bases). CDR3 length equals 15 residues. V lost 5 bases and J 6 bases, leaving 19 bases between the germline ends. Germline V gene data show CDR1 as SGHTA and CDR2 as FQGTGA. CDR3 region: CASSPGQSRTSEAFF. In DNA form, the CDR3 reads TGTGCCAGCAGCCCAGGACAGTCGAGAACTTCTGAAGCTTTCTTT.

This sequence joins TRBV4-3 and TRBJ1-5; D is ambiguous. V gave up 1 base and J gave up 3 bases, with 7 bases separating them. CDR1 is LGHNA, CDR2 YSLEER, per germline. This CDR3 region has 14 residues. The CDR3 is CASSQVLVNQPQHF. For the CDR3, the DNA is TGCGCCAGCAGCCAAGTTCTCGTCAATCAGCCCCAGCATTTT.

The genes are TRBV10-3 and TRBJ2-2, with 8 bases lining up with TRBD2. CDR1 is ENHRY, CDR2 SYGVKD, per germline. The CDR3 spans 15 residues. The trim removed 7 bases at V and 3 bases at J, leaving 7 bases unmatched. CDR3 nucleotides: TGTGCCATCAACGGACGGGGGGGAGACACCGGGGAGCTGTTTTTT. Protein sequence: CAINGRGGDTGELFF.

The chain combines TRBV10-3 with TRBJ2-2; 13 nucleotides align to TRBD2. The length of the CDR3 is 16 residues. V was pared by 4 bases and J by 7 bases, with 6 bases of the junction left unmatched. Germline CDR1 reads ENHRY; CDR2 reads SYGVKD. The CDR3 loop reads CAISATSGGNGGELFF. Here the CDR3 DNA reads TGTGCCATCAGTGCGACTAGCGGGGGGAACGGCGGGGAGCTGTTTTTT.

The chain combines TRBV30 with TRBJ2-5; 9 nucleotides line up with TRBD2. Trimming cost V 4 bases and J 4 bases; bases outside gene matches: 4. Germline CDR1 and CDR2: GTSNPN and SVGIG (reference sequence). The CDR3 spans 13 residues. DNA of the CDR3: TGTGCCTGGACTAGCGGGGTGGGAGAGACCCAGTACTTC. Its protein is CAWTSGVGETQYF.

The chain combines TRBV7-2 with TRBJ2-1; D might be TRBD2 (7 bases). The CDR3 is 16 amino acids. Trimming removed 5 bases at V and 8 bases at J, with 22 bases between. Germline V CDR1 and CDR2: SGHTA, FQGNSA. The CDR3 DNA reads TGTGCCAGCAGCGGTGAAGGGCGGGGGCTTGTCGATGAGCAGTTCTTC. Its translation: CASSGEGRGLVDEQFF.

The J gene is TRBJ1-3, the V gene TRBV18, with 9 bases identical to TRBD1. CDR3 length: 15 residues. The V gene end was trimmed by 5 bases and the J gene end by 2 bases; junction bases not matched to a gene: 4. Germline CDR1 is KGHSH and CDR2 is LQKENI. The CDR3 protein is CASSTGGGPGNTIYF. The CDR3 DNA follows: TGTGCCAGCTCAACAGGGGGCGGCCCTGGAAACACCATATATTTT.